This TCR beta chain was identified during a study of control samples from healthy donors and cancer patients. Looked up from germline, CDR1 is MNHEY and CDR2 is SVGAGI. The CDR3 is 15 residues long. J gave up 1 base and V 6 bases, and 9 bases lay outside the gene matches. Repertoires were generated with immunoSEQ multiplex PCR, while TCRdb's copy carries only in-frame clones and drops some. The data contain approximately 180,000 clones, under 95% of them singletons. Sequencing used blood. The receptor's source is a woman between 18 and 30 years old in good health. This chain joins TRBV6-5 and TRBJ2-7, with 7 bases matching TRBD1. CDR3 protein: CASSHRQGQSYEQYF. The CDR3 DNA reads TGTGCCAGCAGCCACCGACAGGGACAGTCCTACGAGCAGTACTTC.